Listed below are T cell receptor beta chains from one sample, sequenced in a study of blood T cell repertoires in COVID-19. The method was immunoSEQ multiplex PCR; TCRdb's version includes in-frame clones alone and lacks a portion of them. Among fewer than 500,000 clones, around 86% were seen once, and the ten largest hold approximately 1.4%. What was sequenced was peripheral blood. These receptors were taken from a woman in her 30s with active or convalescent COVID-19. Each CDR3 is given with its conserved first and last residue. Fields, in order: V gene, clone size, CDR3 protein. Expanded clones are given a class, and other clones once, few, many or no size at all.

>TRBV11-2|-
CASSPHGDYTEAFF
>TRBV2|once
CASSYDNEQFF
>TRBV5-1|-
CASSLGTGPPGELFF
>TRBV6-5|-
CASSHLEGNTEAFF
>TRBV4-1|-
CASSQGGGLLMTGELFF
>TRBV30|few
CAWSVRAGGASGRREQYF
>TRBV12-3/TRBV12-4|-
CASSPGSHYEQYF
>TRBV7-2|-
CASSWTGGTEAFF
>TRBV14|-
CASSQVRQGAEGYTF
>TRBV3-1/TRBV3-2|once
CASSRGGEGHTIYF
>TRBV2|once
CASGGSPYGYTF
>TRBV7-2|-
CASSSGQGAGQPQHF
>TRBV27|-
CASSHRPGARPYEQYF
>TRBV7-7|-
CASSLDRVHGELFF
>TRBV7-8|-
CASSPSAGSSYNEQFF
>TRBV4-2|-
CASSQDVTSGVISTDTQYF
>TRBV11-2|-
CASSASDQRETQYF
>TRBV10-3|-
CAISPGGGLADNEQFF
>TRBV10-3|-
CAISESTGANTEAFF
>TRBV5-5|-
CASSLVRSSGGQETQYF
>TRBV5-1|-
CASSLGGQGTGNTIYF
>TRBV5-4|-
CASSLATGDGAEAFF
>TRBV19|-
CASSIWGQSNEKLFF
>TRBV19|-
CASSSRDISTDTQYF
>TRBV9|-
CASSGRQAKNIQYF
>TRBV2|once
CASSEEGRGTGELFF
>TRBV10-3|-
CAIKIYEGTEAFF
>TRBV18|-
CASSPGEGLITEAFF
>TRBV5-8|-
CASSFSGAGNQPQHF
>TRBV2|-
CASSERGGSTNEKLFF
>TRBV5-1|-
CASKTGTSTDTQYF
>TRBV30|-
CAWSGSDSFNQPQHF
>TRBV27|-
CASSLSIQGNTEAFF
>TRBV25-1|-
CASSEYGTSGSWTDTQYF
>TRBV7-9|-
CASSLEYLGGGRNTGELFF
>TRBV9|once
CASSVEGTSGNTIYF
>TRBV5-1|-
CASSLATSRTTYNEQFF
>TRBV15|-
CATSIPTGPQHF
>TRBV9|-
CASSVGLAGGRSTDTQYF
>TRBV2|once
CATKRGLLAEAFF
>TRBV15|once
CATSRDPSGRANTGELFF
>TRBV19|-
CASSGGTSEQFF
>TRBV10-3|-
CAISATSGSRDEQFF
>TRBV7-9|-
CASSLENRREQYF
>TRBV30|few
CAWSLDRGRAGELFF
>TRBV19|-
CASSKTQDRGASPLHF
>TRBV4-1|few
CASSQDETRQPTF
>TRBV9|-
CASSVRGSVTDTQYF
>TRBV7-9|-
CASSSGWDNSPLHF